This TCR beta chain was obtained from a study of shared clonotypes between healthy human individuals. Study information: Every donor yielded three CD4 naive, three CD4 memory, two CD8 naive and one CD8 memory plate. The study, taken as a whole, reports: In a few donors, around 5% of naive CD4 clonotypes appeared in common. Sampling covered nothing but blood. Tissue TCR repertoires likely differ from those found in blood.

The assay was immunoSEQ multiplex PCR, and TCRdb's table has in-frame clones only and misses some. The sample shows 2.3 million or so clones, roughly 93% of them seen only once. Turning to this clone: As yet, its antigen is unknown. Other DNA variants within this sample encode the same CDR3.

From germline, CDR1 is ENHRY and CDR2 SYGVKD. The CDR3 loop spans 13 amino acids. Trimming left V 0 bases short and J 1 base short, with 3 bases between. CD4+ cells underwent separation, giving CD45RA+ naive and CD45RA-negative memory subsets. The sequenced sample was naive CD4+ T cells from PBMCs. Indicated subset: CD45RA+ positively selected. This sequence originates from a man aged 18 to 30 in good health. Some clones in this sample may be carry-over from other donors' samples. The V call is TRBV10-3, the J call TRBJ1-1; D uncertain. The CDR3 is CAISESGNTEAFF. DNA for the CDR3: TGTGCCATCAGTGAGTCAGGGAACACTGAAGCTTTCTTT.